The present T cell receptor beta chain was sequenced within a study of molecular identifiers for immune sequencing clone quantification. The V gene end was trimmed by 0 bases and the J gene end by 0 bases; junction bases not matched to a gene: 8. This CDR3 has 17 residues. Using its own MiXCR run on the PCR reads, TCRdb lists one record per CDR3 protein. Of around 460,000 distinct CDR3 sequences listed, 20% to 25% are singletons. This receptor was taken from a human donor in good health. Some libraries in this study had Jurkat cell RNA spiked in. The chain uses TRBV23-1 and TRBJ2-7, with 7 bases fitting TRBD1. TRBV23-1 is reported as an ORF; its role is uncertain. Sequences were obtained from naive CD8+ T cells from blood, with Jurkat cell RNA spiked in. The subset: FACS-sorted CD8+CD4-CCR7+CD45RA+ naive T cells. The chain's CDR3 is CASSQSNNRGNSYEQYF. In nucleotides, the CDR3 is TGCGCCAGCAGTCAATCCAATAACAGGGGTAACTCCTACGAGCAGTACTTC.